The clone carrying this TCR beta chain came up many times. Its antigen is not identified. The entry originates in a study of response to subunit inactivated influenza vaccine. General observations from the study: Each seasonal flu vaccination may recruit only limited new T cells, authors suggested.

TCRdb re-derived calls from the RT-PCR reads in MiXCR, one entry per CDR3 protein. The table shows under 850,000 distinct CDR3 sequences, with less than 20% occurring only once. This CDR3 is built from 13 residues. The V end lost 6 bases, the J end lost 4 bases, and 12 bases lay between the germline ends. The clonotype was recovered from a man between 45 and 60 years old who received an inactivated influenza vaccine. The chain couples TRBV12-3 or TRBV12-4 to TRBJ1-2; D ambiguous. This sample comprised PBMCs from blood, obtained 4 to 6 days after vaccination. The CDR3 region has the DNA TGTGCCAGCAGCCCTGAGGGAACCTATGGCTACACCTTC. Protein sequence: CASSPEGTYGYTF.